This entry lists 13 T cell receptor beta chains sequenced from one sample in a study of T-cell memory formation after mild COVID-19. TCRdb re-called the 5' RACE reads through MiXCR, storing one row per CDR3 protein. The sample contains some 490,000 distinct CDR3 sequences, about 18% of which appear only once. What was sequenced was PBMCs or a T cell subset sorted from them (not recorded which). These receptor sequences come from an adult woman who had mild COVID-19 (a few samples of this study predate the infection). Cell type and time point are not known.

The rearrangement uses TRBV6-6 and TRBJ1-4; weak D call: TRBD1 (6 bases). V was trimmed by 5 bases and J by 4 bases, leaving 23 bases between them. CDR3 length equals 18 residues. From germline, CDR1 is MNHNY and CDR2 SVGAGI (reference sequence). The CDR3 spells CASSSQPGQVAFNEKLFF. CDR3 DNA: TGTGCCAGCAGTAGCCAACCGGGACAAGTAGCCTTTAATGAAAAACTGTTTTTT.

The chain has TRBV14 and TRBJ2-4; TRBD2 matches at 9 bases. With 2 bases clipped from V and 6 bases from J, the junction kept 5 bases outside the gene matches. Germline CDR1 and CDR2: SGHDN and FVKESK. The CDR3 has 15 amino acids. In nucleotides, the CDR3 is TGTGCCAGCAGCCAATTTGCGGGAGGGGGAAACATTCAGTACTTC. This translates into CASSQFAGGGNIQYF.

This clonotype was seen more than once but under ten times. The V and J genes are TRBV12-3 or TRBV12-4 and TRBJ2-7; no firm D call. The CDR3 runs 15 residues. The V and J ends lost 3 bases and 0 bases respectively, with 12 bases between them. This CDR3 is CASSLERSSSYEQYF. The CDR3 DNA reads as TGTGCCAGCAGTTTGGAACGGAGTAGCTCCTACGAGCAGTACTTC.

CDR3 DNA: TGTGCCACCCAACAGGGGACTTATGGCTACACCTTC. It specifies CATQQGTYGYTF. The rearrangement uses TRBV24-1 and TRBJ1-2; 7 positions agree with TRBD1. Trimming cost V 9 bases and J 5 bases; bases outside gene matches: 5. Germline CDR1 is KGHDR and CDR2 is SFDVKD. The CDR3 extends over 12 amino acids.

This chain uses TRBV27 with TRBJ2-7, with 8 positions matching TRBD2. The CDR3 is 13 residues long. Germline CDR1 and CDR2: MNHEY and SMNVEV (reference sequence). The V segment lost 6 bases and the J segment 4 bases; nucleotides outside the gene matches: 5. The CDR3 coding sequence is TGTGCCAGCAGCCAGCGGGGGAGGTACGAGCAGTACTTC. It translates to CASSQRGRYEQYF.

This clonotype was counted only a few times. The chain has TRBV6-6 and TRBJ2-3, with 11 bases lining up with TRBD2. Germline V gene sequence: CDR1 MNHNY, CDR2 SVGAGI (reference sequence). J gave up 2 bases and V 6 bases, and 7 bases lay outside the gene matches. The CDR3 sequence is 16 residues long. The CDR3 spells CASSTGLAVLTDTQYF. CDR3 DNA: TGTGCCAGCAGCACGGGACTAGCGGTTCTCACAGATACGCAGTATTTT.

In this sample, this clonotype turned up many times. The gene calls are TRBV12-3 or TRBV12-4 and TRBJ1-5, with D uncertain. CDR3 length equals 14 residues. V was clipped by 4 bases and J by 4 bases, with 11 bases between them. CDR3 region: CASSSDNRNQPQHF. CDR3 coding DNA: TGTGCCAGCAGTTCCGACAATAGAAATCAGCCCCAGCATTTT.

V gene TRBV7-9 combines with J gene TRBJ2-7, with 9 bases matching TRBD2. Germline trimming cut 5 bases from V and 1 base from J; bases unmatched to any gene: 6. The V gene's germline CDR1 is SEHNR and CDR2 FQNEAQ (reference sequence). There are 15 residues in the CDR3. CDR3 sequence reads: CASSQGTSPSYEQYF. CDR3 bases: TGTGCCAGCAGCCAGGGGACTAGCCCGTCCTACGAGCAGTACTTC.

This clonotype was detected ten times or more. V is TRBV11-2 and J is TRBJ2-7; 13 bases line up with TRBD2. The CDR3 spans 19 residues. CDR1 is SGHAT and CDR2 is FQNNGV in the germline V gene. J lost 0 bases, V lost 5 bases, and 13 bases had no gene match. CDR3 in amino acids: CASSREGTSGNPSSYEQYF. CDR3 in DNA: TGTGCCAGCAGCCGGGAAGGGACTAGCGGGAACCCGAGCTCCTACGAGCAGTACTTC.

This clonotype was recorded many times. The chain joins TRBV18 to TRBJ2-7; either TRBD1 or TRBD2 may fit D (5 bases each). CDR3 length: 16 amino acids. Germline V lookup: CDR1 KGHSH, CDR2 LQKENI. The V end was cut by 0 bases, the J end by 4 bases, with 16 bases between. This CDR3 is CASSPPGTDVLYEQYF. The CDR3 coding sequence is TGTGCCAGCTCACCACCAGGGACGGATGTCCTGTACGAGCAGTACTTC.

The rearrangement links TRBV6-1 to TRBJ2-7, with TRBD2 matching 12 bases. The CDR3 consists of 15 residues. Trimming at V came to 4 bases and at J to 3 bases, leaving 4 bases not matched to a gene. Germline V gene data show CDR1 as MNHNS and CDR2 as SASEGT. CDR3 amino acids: CASSGGLAGYYEQYF. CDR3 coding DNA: TGTGCCAGCAGTGGGGGACTAGCGGGTTACTACGAGCAGTACTTC.

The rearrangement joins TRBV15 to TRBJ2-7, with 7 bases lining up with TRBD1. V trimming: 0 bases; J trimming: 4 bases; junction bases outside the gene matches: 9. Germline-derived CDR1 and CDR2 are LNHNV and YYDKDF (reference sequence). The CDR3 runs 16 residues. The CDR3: CATSRDEETGWYEQYF. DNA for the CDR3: TGTGCCACCAGCAGAGATGAGGAGACAGGGTGGTACGAGCAGTACTTC.

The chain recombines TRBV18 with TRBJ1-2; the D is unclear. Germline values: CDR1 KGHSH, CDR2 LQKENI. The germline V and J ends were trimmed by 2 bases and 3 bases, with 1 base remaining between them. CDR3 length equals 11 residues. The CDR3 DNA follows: TGTGCCAGCTCACCAGACTATGGCTACACCTTC. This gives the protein CASSPDYGYTF.